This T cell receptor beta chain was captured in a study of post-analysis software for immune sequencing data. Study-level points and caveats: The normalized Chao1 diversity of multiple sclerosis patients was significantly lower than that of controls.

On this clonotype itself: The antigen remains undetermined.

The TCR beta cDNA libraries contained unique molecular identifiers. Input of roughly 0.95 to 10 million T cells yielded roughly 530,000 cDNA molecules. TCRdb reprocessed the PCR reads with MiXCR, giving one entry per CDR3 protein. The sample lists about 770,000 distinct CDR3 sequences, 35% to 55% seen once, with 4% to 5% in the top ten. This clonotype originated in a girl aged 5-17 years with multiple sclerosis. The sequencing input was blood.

CDR3 DNA sequence: TGTGCCAGCAGTTGGGGGGTTAACGAGCAGTACTTC. Translation gives CASSWGVNEQYF. V is TRBV12-3 or TRBV12-4 and J is TRBJ2-7, with D tentatively TRBD2 (6 bases). With 4 bases removed from V and 5 bases from J, the gap between germline ends came to 9 bases. The length of the CDR3 is 12 residues.